The 13 T cell receptor beta chains reported below all come from one sample, sequenced in a study of regulatory T cells in long-lasting Graves disease. Time point in this sample: persistent/refractory GD, antithyroid drugs over 5 years with positive TRAb. PBMC-extracted RNA yielded the TCR library. Library construction for TCR beta used iRepertoire HTBI primers and Arm-PCR of CDR3 regions. TCRdb passed the multiplex PCR reads through MiXCR, listing each CDR3 protein once. The sample has 430,000 or so distinct CDR3 sequences, 20% to 25% seen once. The sample here was peripheral blood mononuclear cells (PBMCs), taken when the disease was refractory, from a patient treated with antithyroid drugs. The receptors here all came from a female donor with Graves disease.

This clonotype was observed many times. The CDR3 reads CASSFNMLAYEQYF. The DNA for the CDR3 is TGTGCCAGCAGTTTCAACATGTTGGCCTACGAGCAGTACTTC. This chain connects TRBV28 to TRBJ2-7; D gene uncertain. In germline, CDR1 is MDHEN, CDR2 SYDVKM. Trimming stripped 3 bases from V and 2 bases from J, with 11 bases between. This CDR3 spans 14 amino acids. The whole variable domain, filled in from reference TRBV28 and TRBJ2-7, reads DVKVTQSSRYLVKRTGEKVFLECVQDMDHENMFWYRQDPGLGLRLIYFSYDVKMKEKGDIPEGYSVSREKKERFSLILESASTNQTSMYLCASSFNMLAYEQYFGPGTRLTVT.

The chain carries TRBV3-1 and TRBJ2-1; 8 bases match TRBD2. CDR3 length equals 12 residues. CDR1 and CDR2 from the germline V gene are LGHDT and YNNKEL (reference sequence). After removal of 1 base from V and 12 bases from J, the junction contained 2 bases not matched to a gene. In DNA form, the CDR3 reads TGTGCCAGCAGCCAAGGGCTAGCGGGGCAGTTCTTC. It specifies CASSQGLAGQFF.

This clonotype was observed many times. V gene TRBV2 combines with J gene TRBJ1-1; D is ambiguous. CDR1 is SNHLY, CDR2 FYNNEI, per germline. CDR3 length: 11 residues. Trimming took off 11 bases at V and 5 bases at J, with 12 bases between the two ends. As DNA, the CDR3 is TGTGCCGGGTCGTCAGGTACTGAAGCTTTCTTT. As protein: CAGSSGTEAFF.

In this sample, this clonotype turned up a few times. The chain recombines TRBV10-3 with TRBJ1-3, with no clear D. The CDR3 has 14 residues. From germline, CDR1 is ENHRY and CDR2 SYGVKD. Deletions cut 4 bases from V and 4 bases from J, with 11 bases between. The DNA of the CDR3 is TGTGCCATCAGTGCGAAAACGGGGGGAAACACCATATATTTT. This codes for CAISAKTGGNTIYF.

This clonotype has only a few counts. The chain is built from TRBV24-1 and TRBJ2-6; the D gene could be TRBD1 or TRBD2 (5 bases each). Germline CDR1 and CDR2: KGHDR and SFDVKD. This CDR3 is built from 16 residues. Trimming cost V 3 bases and J 2 bases, with 10 bases left between them. CDR3: CATSDGGRAGANVLTF. The CDR3 DNA is TGTGCCACCAGTGATGGGGGTAGGGCTGGGGCCAACGTCCTGACTTTC.

This clonotype was seen many times. The chain has TRBV28 and TRBJ2-5, with 11 bases that match TRBD2. V shed 7 bases and J 5 bases; nucleotides not matched to a gene: 12. Germline-derived CDR1 and CDR2 are MDHEN and SYDVKM. The CDR3 loop spans 16 amino acids. CDR3 protein: CASKNGQLAGVETQYF. The CDR3 DNA reads as TGTGCCAGCAAAAATGGTCAACTAGCGGGAGTGGAGACCCAGTACTTC.

This sequence joins TRBV6-1 and TRBJ2-7; 10 bases fit TRBD1. The CDR3 loop spans 15 amino acids. Germline CDR1 is MNHNS and CDR2 is SASEGT. The V segment lost 6 bases and the J segment 3 bases; nucleotides outside the gene matches: 8. The CDR3 is CASSPDRGFLYEQYF. In DNA, the CDR3 is TGTGCCAGCAGCCCGGACAGGGGGTTCCTCTACGAGCAGTACTTC.

This clonotype was seen at least ten times. The chain has TRBV2 and TRBJ2-2; possible D gene TRBD1, 6 bases. The CDR3 consists of 15 residues. The V gene lost 7 bases and the J gene lost 1 base, with 13 bases spanning the gap. Germline assignment: CDR1 SNHLY and CDR2 FYNNEI. CDR3 sequence reads: CASTDLGQNTGELFF. In DNA form, the CDR3 reads TGTGCCAGCACAGACTTGGGACAGAACACCGGGGAGCTGTTTTTT.

The V gene is TRBV12-3 or TRBV12-4, the J gene TRBJ2-5; weak D call: TRBD1 (6 bases). V was pared by 6 bases and J by 1 base, with 6 bases between. CDR3 size: 12 residues. In DNA, the CDR3 is TGTGCCAGCAGGGGGGCCCAAGAGACCCAGTACTTC. The encoded protein is CASRGAQETQYF.

The table lists this clonotype with a few counts. A read error may explain this, as a much larger clone is one base away. This sequence joins TRBV2 and TRBJ2-7, with no clear D. Per germline, CDR1 SNHLY and CDR2 FYNNEI. The CDR3 is 14 residues long. Between the trimmed V and J ends, which lost 5 bases and 3 bases, there was a span of 14 bases. CDR3 sequence: CASSRGGINYEQYF. CDR3 nucleotides: TGTGCCAGCAGTAGAGGCGGTATAAACTACGAGCAGTACTTC.

This clonotype was detected a few times. A junction end diverges from the germline sequence, so it may reflect a read error. The chain joins TRBV6-4 to TRBJ1-5; 9 bases map to TRBD1. CDR1 and CDR2 (germline): MRHNA, SNTAGT. The CDR3 totals 18 residues. The CDR3 loop reads CASGEVVDRGVGNQPQHF. The DNA of the CDR3 is TGTGCCAGCGGTGAGGTGGTGGACAGGGGAGTCGGCAATCAGCCCCAGCATTTT.

Notes on this clonotype: A read error likely explains this, since a far larger clone differs by one base. The rearrangement joins TRBV11-2 to TRBJ2-7, with TRBD2 matching 12 bases. The CDR3 covers 17 residues. Trimming removed 4 bases from V and 2 bases from J; junction bases left unmatched: 9. Germline V gives CDR1 SGHAT, CDR2 FQNNGV. The CDR3 region has the DNA TGTGCCAGCAGCTGGACTAGCGGGACACCTCCTGCCTACGAGCAGTACTTC. Amino acid sequence: CASSWTSGTPPAYEQYF. The complete variable domain, with remaining parts taken from reference TRBV11-2 and TRBJ2-7, reads EAGVAQSPRYKIIEKRQSVAFWCNPISGHATLYWYQQILGQGPKLLIQFQNNGVVDDSQLPKDRFSAERLKGVDSTLKIQPAKLEDSAVYLCASSWTSGTPPAYEQYFGPGTRLTVT.

This clonotype appeared a few times. CDR3 in amino acids: CSAPKTEYTGELFF. In DNA form, the CDR3 reads TGCAGTGCTCCAAAGACAGAATACACCGGGGAGCTGTTTTTT. The rearrangement links TRBV20-1 to TRBJ2-2, with D possibly being TRBD1 (5 bases). Germline values: CDR1 DFQATT, CDR2 SNEGSKA (reference sequence). The length of the CDR3 is 14 residues. V was cut by 5 bases and J by 3 bases, with 13 bases left in between.